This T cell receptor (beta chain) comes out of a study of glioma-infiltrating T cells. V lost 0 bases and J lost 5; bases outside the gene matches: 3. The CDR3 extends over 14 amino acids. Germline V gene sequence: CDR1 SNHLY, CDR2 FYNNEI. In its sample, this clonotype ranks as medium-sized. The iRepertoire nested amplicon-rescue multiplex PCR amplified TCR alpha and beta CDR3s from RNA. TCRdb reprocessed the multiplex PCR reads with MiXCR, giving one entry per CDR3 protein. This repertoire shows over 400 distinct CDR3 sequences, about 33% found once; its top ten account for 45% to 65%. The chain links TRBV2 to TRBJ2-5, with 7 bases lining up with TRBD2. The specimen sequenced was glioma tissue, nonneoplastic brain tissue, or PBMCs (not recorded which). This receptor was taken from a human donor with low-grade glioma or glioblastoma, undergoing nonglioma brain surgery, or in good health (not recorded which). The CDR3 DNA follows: TGTGCCAGCAGTGAAGCGCTAGCGGTGGAGACCCAGTACTTC. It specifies CASSEALAVETQYF.